This TCR beta chain comes out of a study of control samples from healthy donors and cancer patients. The germline V gene has CDR1 SGHRS and CDR2 YFSETQ. This CDR3 contains 17 residues. Trimming took off 0 bases at V and 1 base at J, with 13 bases between the two ends. Sequenced by immunoSEQ multiplex PCR; TCRdb stores in-frame clones only, minus some. The sample records approximately 220,000 clones, just under 95% being singletons. V is TRBV5-1 and J is TRBJ2-2, with D possibly being TRBD1 (6 bases). The receptor was isolated from a man aged 45 to 65 in good health. What was sequenced was blood. CDR3 region: CASSLVSGARNTGELFF. The CDR3 DNA follows: TGCGCCAGCAGCTTGGTTTCAGGGGCCAGGAACACCGGGGAGCTGTTTTTT. Using reference TRBV5-1 and TRBJ2-2 for the parts outside the CDR3, the full variable domain is KAGVTQTPRYLIKTRGQQVTLSCSPISGHRSVSWYQQTPGQGLQFLFEYFSETQRNKGNFPGRFSGRQFSNSRSEMNVSTLELGDSALYLCASSLVSGARNTGELFFGEGSRLTVL.